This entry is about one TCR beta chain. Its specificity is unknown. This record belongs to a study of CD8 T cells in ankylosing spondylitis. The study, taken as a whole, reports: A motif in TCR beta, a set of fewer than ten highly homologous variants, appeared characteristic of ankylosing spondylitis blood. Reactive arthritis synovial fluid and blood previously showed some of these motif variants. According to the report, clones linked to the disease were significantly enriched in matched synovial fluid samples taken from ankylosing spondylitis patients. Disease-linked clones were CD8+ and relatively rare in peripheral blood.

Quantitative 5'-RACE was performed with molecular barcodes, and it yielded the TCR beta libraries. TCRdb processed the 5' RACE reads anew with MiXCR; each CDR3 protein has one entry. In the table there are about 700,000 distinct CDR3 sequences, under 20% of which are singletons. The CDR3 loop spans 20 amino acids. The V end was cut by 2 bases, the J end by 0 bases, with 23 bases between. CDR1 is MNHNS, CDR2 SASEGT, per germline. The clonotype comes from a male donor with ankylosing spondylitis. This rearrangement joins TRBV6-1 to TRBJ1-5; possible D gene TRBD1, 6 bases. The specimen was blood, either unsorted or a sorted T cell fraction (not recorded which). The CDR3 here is CASSETSGTPPGLSNQPQHF. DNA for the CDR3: TGTGCCAGCAGTGAAACGTCCGGGACACCTCCGGGCCTTAGCAATCAGCCCCAGCATTTT.